This TCR beta chain derives from a study of blood T cell repertoires in COVID-19. Study at large: Samples came from the United States, Italy and Spain, spanning acute and convalescent COVID-19. Sample material is recorded as cDNA or gDNA derived from T cells, B-cell-depleted T cells, or PBMCs.

The trim removed 6 bases at V and 6 bases at J, leaving 7 bases unmatched. The germline gives CDR1 MNHEY, CDR2 SVGEGT. The length of the CDR3 is 15 residues. Original processing methods: Amplification of reference gene primers provided the estimated nucleated cell counts. Some clones are missing from TCRdb's copy, which holds only in-frame ones; the method was immunoSEQ multiplex PCR. Clonal size and the V and J genes are those of that table, whereas D and trimming came from the DNA. The sample yields about 110,000 clones, around 82% seen once. This TCR came from a human donor in a cohort sampled during active or convalescent COVID-19. Material for sequencing was peripheral blood. The chain uses TRBV6-2 or TRBV6-3 and TRBJ2-2, with 10 bases lining up with TRBD1. The CDR3 sequence: CASSRQGASSGELFF. As DNA, the CDR3 is TGTGCCAGCAGCCGACAGGGGGCAAGTTCCGGGGAGCTGTTTTTT.